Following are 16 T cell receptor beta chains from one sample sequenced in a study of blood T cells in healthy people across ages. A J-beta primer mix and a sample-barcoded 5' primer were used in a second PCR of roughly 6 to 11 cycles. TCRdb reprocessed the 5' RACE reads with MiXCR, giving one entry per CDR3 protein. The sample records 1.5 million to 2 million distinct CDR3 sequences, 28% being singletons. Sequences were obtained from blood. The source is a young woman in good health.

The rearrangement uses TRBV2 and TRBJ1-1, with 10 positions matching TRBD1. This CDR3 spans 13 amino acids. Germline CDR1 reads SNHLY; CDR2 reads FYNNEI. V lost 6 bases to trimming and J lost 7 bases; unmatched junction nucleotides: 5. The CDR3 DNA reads TGTGCCAGCAGGGGGACAGGGGCGGGTGAAGCTTTCTTT. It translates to CASRGTGAGEAFF.

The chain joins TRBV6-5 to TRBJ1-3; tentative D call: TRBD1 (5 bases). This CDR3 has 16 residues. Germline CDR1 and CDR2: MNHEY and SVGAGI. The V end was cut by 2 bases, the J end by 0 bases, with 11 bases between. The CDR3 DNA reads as TGTGCCAGCAGTTACGCTGCAGGGAACTCTGGAAACACCATATATTTT. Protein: CASSYAAGNSGNTIYF.

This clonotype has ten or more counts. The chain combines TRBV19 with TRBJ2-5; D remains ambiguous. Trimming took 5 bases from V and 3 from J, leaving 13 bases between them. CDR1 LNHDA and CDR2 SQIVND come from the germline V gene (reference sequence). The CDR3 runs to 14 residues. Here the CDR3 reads CASSGTADKETQYF. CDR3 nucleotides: TGTGCCAGTAGTGGAACAGCAGATAAAGAGACCCAGTACTTC.

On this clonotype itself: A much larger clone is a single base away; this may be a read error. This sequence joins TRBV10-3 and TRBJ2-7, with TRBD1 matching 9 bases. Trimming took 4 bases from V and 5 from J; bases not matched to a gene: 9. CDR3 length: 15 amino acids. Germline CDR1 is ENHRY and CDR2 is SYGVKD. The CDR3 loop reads CAISGKQGAIDEQYF. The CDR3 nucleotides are TGTGCCATCAGTGGCAAACAGGGGGCAATCGACGAGCAGTACTTC.

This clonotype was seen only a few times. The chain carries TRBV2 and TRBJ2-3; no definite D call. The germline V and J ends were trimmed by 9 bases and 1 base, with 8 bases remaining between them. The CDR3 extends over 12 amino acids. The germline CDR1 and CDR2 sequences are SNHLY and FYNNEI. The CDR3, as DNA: TGTGCCAGAGGCTATCGCACAGATACGCAGTATTTT. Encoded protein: CARGYRTDTQYF. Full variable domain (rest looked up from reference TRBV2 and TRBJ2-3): EPEVTQTPSHQVTQMGQEVILRCVPISNHLYFYWYRQILGQKVEFLVSFYNNEISEKSEIFDDQFSVERPDGSNFTLKIRSTKLEDSAMYFCARGYRTDTQYFGPGTRLTVL.

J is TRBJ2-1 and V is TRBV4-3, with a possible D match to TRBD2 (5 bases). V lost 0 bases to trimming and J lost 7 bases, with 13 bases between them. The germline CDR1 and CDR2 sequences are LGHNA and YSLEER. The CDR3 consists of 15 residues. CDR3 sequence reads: CASSQDRPSTNEQFF. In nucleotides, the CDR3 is TGCGCCAGCAGCCAAGATCGTCCTAGCACTAATGAGCAGTTCTTC.

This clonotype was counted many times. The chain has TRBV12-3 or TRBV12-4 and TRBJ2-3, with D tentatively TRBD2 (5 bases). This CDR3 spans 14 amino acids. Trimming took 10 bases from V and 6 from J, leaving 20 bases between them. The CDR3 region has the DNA TGTGCCATCACACGGGAAGGCTACCTGGATACGCAGTATTTT. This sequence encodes CAITREGYLDTQYF.

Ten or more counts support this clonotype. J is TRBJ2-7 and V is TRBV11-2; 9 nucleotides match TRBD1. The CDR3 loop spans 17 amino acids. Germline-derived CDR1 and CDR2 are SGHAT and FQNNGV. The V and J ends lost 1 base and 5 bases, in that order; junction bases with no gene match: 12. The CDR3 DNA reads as TGTGCCAGCAGCTTAGCCATACCGGGACAGGGCACCCACGAGCAGTACTTC. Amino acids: CASSLAIPGQGTHEQYF.

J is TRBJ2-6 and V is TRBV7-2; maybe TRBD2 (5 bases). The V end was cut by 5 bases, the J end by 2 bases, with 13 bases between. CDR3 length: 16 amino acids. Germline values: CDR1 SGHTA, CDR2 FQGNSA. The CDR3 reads CASSQYLLAGANVLTF. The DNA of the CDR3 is TGTGCCAGCAGCCAATACTTACTAGCTGGGGCCAACGTCCTGACTTTC.

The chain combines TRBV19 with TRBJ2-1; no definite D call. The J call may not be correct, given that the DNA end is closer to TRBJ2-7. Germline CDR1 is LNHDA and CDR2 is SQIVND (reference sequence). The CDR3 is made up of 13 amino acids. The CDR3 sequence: CASKGGAYNEQYF. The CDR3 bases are TGTGCCAGTAAGGGCGGTGCGTACAATGAGCAGTACTTC.

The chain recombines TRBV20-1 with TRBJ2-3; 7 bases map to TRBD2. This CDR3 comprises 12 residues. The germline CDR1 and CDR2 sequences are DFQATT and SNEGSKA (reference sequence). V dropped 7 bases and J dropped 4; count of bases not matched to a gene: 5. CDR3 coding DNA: TGCAGTGGAAGACTAGCAGCAGATACGCAGTATTTT. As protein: CSGRLAADTQYF.

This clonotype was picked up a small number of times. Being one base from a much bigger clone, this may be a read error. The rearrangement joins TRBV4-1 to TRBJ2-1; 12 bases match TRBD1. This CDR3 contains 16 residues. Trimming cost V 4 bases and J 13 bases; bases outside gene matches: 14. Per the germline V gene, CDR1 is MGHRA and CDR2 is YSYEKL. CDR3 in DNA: TGCGCCAGCAGCCTCAGCCGGGACAGGGGGCTGGAGACCCAGTTCTTC. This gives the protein CASSLSRDRGLETQFF.

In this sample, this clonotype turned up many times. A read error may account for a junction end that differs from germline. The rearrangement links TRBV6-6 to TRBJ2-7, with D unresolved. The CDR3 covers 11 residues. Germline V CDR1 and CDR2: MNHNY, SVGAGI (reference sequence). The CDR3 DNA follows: TGTGCCAGCAGTCCCTCCCACGAGCAGTACTTC. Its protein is CASSPSHEQYF.

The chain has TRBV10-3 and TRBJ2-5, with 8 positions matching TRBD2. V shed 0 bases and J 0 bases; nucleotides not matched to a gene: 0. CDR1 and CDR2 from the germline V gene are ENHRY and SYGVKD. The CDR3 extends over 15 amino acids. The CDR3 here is CAISESTSDQETQYF. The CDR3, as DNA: TGTGCCATCAGTGAGTCGACTAGCGACCAAGAGACCCAGTACTTC.

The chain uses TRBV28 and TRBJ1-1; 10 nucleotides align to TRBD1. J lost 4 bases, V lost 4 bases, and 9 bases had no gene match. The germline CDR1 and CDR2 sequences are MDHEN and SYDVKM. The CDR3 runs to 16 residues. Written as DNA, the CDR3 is TGTGCCAGCAGTTCCGGGGAGGGGACAGGGGTCACTGAAGCTTTCTTT. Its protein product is CASSSGEGTGVTEAFF.

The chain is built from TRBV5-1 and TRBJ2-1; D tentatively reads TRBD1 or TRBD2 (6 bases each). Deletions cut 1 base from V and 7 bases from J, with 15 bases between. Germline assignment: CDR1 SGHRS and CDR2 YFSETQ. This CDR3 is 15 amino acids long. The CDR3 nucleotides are TGCGCCAGCAGCTTGTCCTTGGGGGGCGCTAATGAGCAGTTCTTC. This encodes CASSLSLGGANEQFF.